The rows below give T cell receptor beta chains drawn from one sample of a study of CD4 T cells in relation to SARS-CoV-2 and coronaviruses. Clones were sequenced by immunoSEQ multiplex PCR, and TCRdb holds only the in-frame ones, with some missing. There are about 31,000 clones in the sample; around three quarters occur only once, and 3.4% lies in the top ten. These receptors have no known antigen. The sample comprised memory CD4+ T cells from PBMCs, cultured in vitro. The origin of the receptors is an adult with COVID-19. CDR3s include the opening cysteine and the closing phenylalanine or tryptophan.

>TRBJ2-1|TRBV7-2
CASSLDDRGPHEQFF
>TRBJ2-6|TRBV7-3
CASSPQATLTGANVLTF
>TRBJ2-1|TRBV19
CASSIDRLVWFF
>TRBJ2-2|TRBV19
CASSTLALTGELFF
>TRBJ2-5|TRBV18
CASSPPGQGGETQYF
>TRBJ2-7|TRBV2
CASSSRGSSYEQYF
>TRBJ1-2|TRBV19
CASLGAGYTF
>TRBJ1-5|TRBV24-1
CATSGIGPNQPQHF
>TRBJ1-5|TRBV9
CASSVGTRVDQPQHF
>TRBJ1-2|TRBV5-1
CASSPRTQGASYGYTF
>TRBJ1-2|TRBV7-9
CASSRGQANYGYTF